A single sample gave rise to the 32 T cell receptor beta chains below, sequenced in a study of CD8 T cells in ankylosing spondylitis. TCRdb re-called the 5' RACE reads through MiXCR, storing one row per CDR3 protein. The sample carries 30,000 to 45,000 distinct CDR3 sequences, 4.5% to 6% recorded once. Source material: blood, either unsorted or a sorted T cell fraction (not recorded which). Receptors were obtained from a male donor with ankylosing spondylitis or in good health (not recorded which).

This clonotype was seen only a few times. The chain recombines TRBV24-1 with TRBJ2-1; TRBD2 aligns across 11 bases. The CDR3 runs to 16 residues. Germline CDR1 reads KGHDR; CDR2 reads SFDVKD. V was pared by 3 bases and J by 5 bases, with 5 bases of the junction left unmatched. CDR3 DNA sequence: TGTGCCACCAGTGATGTTCGACTAGCGGGAAACAATGAGCAGTTCTTC. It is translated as CATSDVRLAGNNEQFF.

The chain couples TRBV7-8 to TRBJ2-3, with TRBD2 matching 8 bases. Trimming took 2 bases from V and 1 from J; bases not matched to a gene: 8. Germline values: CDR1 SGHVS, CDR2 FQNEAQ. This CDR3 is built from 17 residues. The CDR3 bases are TGTGCCAGCAGCTTATGGGGCTTGACTAGCGGCACAGATACGCAGTATTTT. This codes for CASSLWGLTSGTDTQYF.

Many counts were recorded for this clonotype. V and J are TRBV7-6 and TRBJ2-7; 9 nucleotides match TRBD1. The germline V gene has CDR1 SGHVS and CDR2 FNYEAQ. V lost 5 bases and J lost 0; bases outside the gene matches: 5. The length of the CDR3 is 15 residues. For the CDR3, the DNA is TGTGCCAGCAGCCCTACAGGGGGCCCCTCCTACGAGCAGTACTTC. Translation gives CASSPTGGPSYEQYF. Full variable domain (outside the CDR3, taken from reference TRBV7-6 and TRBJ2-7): GAGVSQSPRYKVTKRGQDVALRCDPISGHVSLYWYRQALGQGPEFLTYFNYEAQQDKSGLPNDRFSAERPEGSISTLTIQRTEQRDSAMYRCASSPTGGPSYEQYFGPGTRLTVT.

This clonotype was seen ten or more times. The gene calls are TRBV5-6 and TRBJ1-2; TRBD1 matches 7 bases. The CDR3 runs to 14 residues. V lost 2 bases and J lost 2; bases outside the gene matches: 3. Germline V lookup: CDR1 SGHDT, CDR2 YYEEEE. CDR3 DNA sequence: TGTGCCAGCAGCTTTGGGGGACAGAACTATGGCTACACCTTC. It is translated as CASSFGGQNYGYTF.

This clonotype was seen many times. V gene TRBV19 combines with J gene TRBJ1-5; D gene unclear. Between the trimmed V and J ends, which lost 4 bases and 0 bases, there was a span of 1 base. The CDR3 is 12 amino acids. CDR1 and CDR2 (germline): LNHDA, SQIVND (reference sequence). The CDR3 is CASSNSNQPQHF. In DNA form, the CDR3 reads TGTGCCAGTAGTAATAGCAATCAGCCCCAGCATTTT.

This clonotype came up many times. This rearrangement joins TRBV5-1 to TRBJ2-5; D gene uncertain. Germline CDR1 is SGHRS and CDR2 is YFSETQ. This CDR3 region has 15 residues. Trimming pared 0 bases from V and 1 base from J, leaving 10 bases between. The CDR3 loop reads CASSLVTAGQETQYF. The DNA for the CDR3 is TGCGCCAGCAGCTTGGTGACTGCCGGCCAAGAGACCCAGTACTTC.

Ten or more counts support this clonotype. This CDR3 is CSATVQGQGPYGYTF. As DNA, the CDR3 is TGCAGCGCAACCGTCCAGGGACAAGGACCTTATGGCTACACCTTC. The chain has TRBV29-1 and TRBJ1-2; TRBD1 might be the D (6 bases). This CDR3 spans 15 amino acids. In germline, CDR1 is SQVTM, CDR2 ANQGSEA. V was pared by 7 bases and J by 5 bases, with 23 bases between.

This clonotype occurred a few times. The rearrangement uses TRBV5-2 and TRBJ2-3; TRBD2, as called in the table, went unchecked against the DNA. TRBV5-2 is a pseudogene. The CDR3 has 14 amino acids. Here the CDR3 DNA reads TGTGCCAGGGGCCCCAGGAGGGTTAAGGATACGCAGTATTTT. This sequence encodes CARGPRRVKDTQYF.

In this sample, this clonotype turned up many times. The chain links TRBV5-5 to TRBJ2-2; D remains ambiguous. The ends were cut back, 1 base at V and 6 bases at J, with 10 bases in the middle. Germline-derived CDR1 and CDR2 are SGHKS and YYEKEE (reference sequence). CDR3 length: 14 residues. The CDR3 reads CASSLSWAAGELFF. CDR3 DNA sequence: TGTGCCAGCAGCTTGAGTTGGGCAGCCGGGGAGCTGTTTTTT.

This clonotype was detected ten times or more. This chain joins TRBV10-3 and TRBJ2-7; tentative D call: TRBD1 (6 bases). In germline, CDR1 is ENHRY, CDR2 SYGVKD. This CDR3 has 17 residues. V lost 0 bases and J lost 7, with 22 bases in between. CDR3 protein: CAISESGLGRGIEEQYF. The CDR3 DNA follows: TGTGCCATCAGTGAGTCTGGTTTAGGCAGGGGAATAGAGGAGCAGTACTTC.

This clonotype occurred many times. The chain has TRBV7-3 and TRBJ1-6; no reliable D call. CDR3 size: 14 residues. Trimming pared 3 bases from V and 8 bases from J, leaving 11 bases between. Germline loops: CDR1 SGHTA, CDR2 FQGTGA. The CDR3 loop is CASSLGSSHSPLHF. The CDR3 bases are TGTGCCAGCAGCTTGGGCAGCTCCCATTCACCCCTCCACTTT.

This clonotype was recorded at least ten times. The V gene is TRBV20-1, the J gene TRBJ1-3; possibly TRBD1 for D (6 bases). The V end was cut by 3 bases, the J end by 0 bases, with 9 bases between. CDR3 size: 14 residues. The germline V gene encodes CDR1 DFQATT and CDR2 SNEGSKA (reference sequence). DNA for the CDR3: TGCAGTGCTAGCCCGACAGGCTCTGGAAACACCATATATTTT. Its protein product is CSASPTGSGNTIYF.

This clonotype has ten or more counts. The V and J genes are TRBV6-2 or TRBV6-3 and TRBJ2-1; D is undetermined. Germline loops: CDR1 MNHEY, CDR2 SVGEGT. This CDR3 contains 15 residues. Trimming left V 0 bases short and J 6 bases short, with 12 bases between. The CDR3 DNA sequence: TGTGCCAGCAGTTACTCGATAAGGGTAGGCAATGAGCAGTTCTTC. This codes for CASSYSIRVGNEQFF.

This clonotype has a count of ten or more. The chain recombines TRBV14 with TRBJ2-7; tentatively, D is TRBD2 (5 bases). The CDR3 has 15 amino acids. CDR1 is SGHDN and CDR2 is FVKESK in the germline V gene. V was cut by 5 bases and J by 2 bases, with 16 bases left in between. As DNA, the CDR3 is TGTGCCAGCAGCGTCGACTTCCTGCGGGCCTACGAGCAGTACTTC. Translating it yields CASSVDFLRAYEQYF.

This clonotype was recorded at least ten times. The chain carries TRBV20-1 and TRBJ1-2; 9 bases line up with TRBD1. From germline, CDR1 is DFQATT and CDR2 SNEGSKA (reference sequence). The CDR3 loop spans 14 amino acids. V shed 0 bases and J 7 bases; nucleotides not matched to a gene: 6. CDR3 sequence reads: CSARDRETGGGYTF. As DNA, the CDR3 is TGCAGTGCTAGAGATAGAGAGACAGGGGGTGGCTACACCTTC.

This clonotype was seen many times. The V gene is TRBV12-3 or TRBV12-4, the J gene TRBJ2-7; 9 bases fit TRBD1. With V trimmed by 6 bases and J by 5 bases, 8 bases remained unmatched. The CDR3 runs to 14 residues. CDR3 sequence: CASSPGQGLDEQYF. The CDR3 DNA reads TGTGCCAGCAGCCCCGGACAGGGGCTAGACGAGCAGTACTTC.

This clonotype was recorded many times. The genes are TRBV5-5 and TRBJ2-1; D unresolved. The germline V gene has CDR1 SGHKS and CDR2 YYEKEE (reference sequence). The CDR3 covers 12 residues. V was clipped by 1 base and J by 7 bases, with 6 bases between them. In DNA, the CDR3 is TGTGCCAGCAGCTTGTACGGGAATGAGCAGTTCTTC. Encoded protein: CASSLYGNEQFF. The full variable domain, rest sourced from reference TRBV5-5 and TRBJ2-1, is DAGVTQSPTHLIKTRGQQVTLRCSPISGHKSVSWYQQVLGQGPQFIFQYYEKEERGRGNFPDRFSARQFPNYSSELNVNALLLGDSALYLCASSLYGNEQFFGPGTRLTVL.

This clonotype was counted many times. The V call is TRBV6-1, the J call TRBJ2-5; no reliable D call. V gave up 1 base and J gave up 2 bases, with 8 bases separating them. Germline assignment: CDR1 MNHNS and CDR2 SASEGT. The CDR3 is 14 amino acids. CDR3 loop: CASSEGPQQETQYF. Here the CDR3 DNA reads TGTGCCAGCAGTGAAGGCCCCCAGCAAGAGACCCAGTACTTC.

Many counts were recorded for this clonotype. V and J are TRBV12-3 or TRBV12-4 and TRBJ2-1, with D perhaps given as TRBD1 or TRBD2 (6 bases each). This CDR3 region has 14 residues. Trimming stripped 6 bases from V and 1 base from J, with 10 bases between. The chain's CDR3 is CASRGGGSYNEQFF. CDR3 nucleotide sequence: TGTGCCAGCAGAGGAGGGGGTTCCTACAATGAGCAGTTCTTC.

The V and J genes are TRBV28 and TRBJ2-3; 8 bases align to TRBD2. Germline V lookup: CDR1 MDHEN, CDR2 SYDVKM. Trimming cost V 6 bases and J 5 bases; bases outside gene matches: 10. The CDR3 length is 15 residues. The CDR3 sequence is CASSPTSGWGDTQYF. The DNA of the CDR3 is TGTGCCAGCAGCCCTACTAGCGGCTGGGGAGATACGCAGTATTTT.

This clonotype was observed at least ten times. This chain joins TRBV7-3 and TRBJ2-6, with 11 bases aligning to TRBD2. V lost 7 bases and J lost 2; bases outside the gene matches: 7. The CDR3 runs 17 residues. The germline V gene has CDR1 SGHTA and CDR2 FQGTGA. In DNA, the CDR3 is TGTGCCAGCACCACTAGCGGGGGCCTCCCTGGGGCCAACGTCCTGACTTTC. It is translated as CASTTSGGLPGANVLTF.

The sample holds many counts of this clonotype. The CDR3, as DNA: TGTGCCAGCAGCCAACACAGGGGACTGAGCGGGGAGCTGTTTTTT. Protein sequence: CASSQHRGLSGELFF. The chain is built from TRBV27 and TRBJ2-2; tentative D call: TRBD1 (7 bases). The V and J ends lost 6 bases and 7 bases respectively, with 18 bases between them. CDR3 length equals 15 residues. Looked up from germline, CDR1 is MNHEY and CDR2 is SMNVEV (reference sequence).

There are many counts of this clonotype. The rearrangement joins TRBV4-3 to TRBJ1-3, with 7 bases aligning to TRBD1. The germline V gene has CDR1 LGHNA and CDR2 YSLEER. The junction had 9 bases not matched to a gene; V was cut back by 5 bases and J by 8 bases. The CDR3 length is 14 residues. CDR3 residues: CASSGTGEWDTIYF. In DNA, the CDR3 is TGCGCCAGCAGCGGAACAGGGGAGTGGGACACCATATATTTT.

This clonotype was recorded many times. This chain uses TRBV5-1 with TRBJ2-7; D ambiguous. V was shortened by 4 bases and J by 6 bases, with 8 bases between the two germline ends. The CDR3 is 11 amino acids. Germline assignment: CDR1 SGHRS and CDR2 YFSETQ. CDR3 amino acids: CASSDTGEQYF. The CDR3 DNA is TGCGCCAGCAGCGACACGGGCGAGCAGTACTTC.

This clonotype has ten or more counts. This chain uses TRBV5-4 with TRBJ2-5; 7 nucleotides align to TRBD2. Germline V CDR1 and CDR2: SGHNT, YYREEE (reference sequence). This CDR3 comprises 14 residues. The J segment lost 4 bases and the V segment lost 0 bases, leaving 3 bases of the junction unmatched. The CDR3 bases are TGTGCCAGCAGCTTGGAACCTAGCGGAGAGACCCAGTACTTC. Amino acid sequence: CASSLEPSGETQYF.

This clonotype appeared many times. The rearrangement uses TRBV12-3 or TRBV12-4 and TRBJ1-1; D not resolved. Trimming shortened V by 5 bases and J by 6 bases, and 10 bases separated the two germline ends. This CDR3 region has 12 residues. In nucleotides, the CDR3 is TGTGCCAGCAGTCAAATACCCCCTGAAGCTTTCTTT. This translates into CASSQIPPEAFF.

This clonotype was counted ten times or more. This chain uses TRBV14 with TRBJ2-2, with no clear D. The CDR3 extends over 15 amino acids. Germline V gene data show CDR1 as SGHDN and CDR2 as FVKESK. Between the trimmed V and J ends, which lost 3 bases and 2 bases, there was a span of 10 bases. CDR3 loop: CASSHMTANTGELFF. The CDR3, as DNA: TGTGCCAGCAGCCATATGACTGCTAACACCGGGGAGCTGTTTTTT.

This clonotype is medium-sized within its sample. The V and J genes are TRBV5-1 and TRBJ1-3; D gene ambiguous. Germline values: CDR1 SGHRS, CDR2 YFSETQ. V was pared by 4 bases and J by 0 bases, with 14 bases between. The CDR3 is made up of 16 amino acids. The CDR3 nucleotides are TGCGCCAGCAGCATGGAAGACCAGTCCTCTGGAAACACCATATATTTT. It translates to CASSMEDQSSGNTIYF.

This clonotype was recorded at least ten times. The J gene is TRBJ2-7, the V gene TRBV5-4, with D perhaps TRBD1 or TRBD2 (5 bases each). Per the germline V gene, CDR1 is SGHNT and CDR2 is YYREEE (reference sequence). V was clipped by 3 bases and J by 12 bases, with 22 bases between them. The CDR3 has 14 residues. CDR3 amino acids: CASSSGPLEEQWYF. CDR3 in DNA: TGTGCCAGCAGCTCGGGACCGCTAGAGGAGCAGTGGTACTTC.

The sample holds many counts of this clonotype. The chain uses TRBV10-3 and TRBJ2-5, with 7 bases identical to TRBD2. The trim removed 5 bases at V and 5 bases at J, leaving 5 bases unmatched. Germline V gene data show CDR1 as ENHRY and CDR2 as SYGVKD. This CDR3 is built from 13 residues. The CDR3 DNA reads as TGTGCCATCAGTTTGACTAGCCTGGAGACCCAGTACTTC. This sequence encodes CAISLTSLETQYF.

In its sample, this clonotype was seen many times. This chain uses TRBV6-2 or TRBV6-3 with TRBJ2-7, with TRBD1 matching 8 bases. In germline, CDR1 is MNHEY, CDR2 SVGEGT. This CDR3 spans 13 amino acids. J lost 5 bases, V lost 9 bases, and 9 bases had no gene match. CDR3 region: CASEDREFHEQYF. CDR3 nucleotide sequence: TGTGCCAGTGAGGACAGGGAATTCCACGAGCAGTACTTC.

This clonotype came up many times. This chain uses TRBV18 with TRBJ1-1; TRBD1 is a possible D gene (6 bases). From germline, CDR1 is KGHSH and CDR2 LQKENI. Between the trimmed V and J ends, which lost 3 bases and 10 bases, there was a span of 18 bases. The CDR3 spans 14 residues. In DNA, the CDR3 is TGTGCCAGCTCACCCTCCCAGGGGACCCGAGGAGCTTTCTTT. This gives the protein CASSPSQGTRGAFF.